The 28 T cell receptor beta chains in this list originate from one sample, sequenced in a study of control samples from healthy donors and cancer patients. The protocol was immunoSEQ multiplex PCR, while the TCRdb copy is restricted to in-frame clones and leaves out a portion. The sample gives around 110,000 clones, more than 80% of which show up once; about 1.1% is in the top ten. The sequenced material came from PBMCs. These TCRs come from a woman between 45 and 65 years old with colorectal cancer.

This clone was seen just once. The gene calls are TRBV29-1 and TRBJ1-2, with unresolved D. The CDR3 covers 13 residues. Germline CDR1 SQVTM, CDR2 ANQGSEA. Trimming took off 2 bases at V and 4 bases at J, with 11 bases between the two ends. The chain's CDR3 is CSVEILPGYGYTF. The CDR3 DNA sequence: TGCAGCGTTGAAATCCTCCCGGGCTATGGCTACACCTTC.

This chain joins TRBV28 and TRBJ1-1, with TRBD1 as a possible D gene (5 bases). Germline CDR1 reads MDHEN; CDR2 reads SYDVKM. The length of the CDR3 is 15 residues. V dropped 4 bases and J dropped 3 bases, with 15 bases sitting between them. The CDR3 reads CASSSPGAGHTEAFF. CDR3 nucleotides: TGTGCCAGCAGTTCGCCGGGAGCGGGACACACTGAAGCTTTCTTT.

This clone was seen only once. The chain joins TRBV6-1 to TRBJ2-3; D perhaps matches TRBD2 (6 bases). Trimming removed 1 base at V and 7 bases at J, with 9 bases between. Germline-derived CDR1 and CDR2 are MNHNS and SASEGT. This CDR3 is 13 amino acids long. The chain's CDR3 is CASSEGGTYTQYF. The CDR3 coding sequence is TGTGCCAGCAGTGAAGGGGGGACTTATACGCAGTATTTT.

The chain is built from TRBV15 and TRBJ1-4; D is possibly TRBD1 (6 bases). The CDR3 is 16 amino acids. The V end was cut by 2 bases, the J end by 0 bases, with 10 bases between. Looked up from germline, CDR1 is LNHNV and CDR2 is YYDKDF (reference sequence). The CDR3 region is CATSRPSGATNEKLFF. DNA of the CDR3: TGTGCCACCAGCAGACCGTCAGGGGCAACTAATGAAAAACTGTTTTTT.

The gene calls are TRBV18 and TRBJ1-1, with 11 bases fitting TRBD1. Germline lookup yields CDR1 KGHSH and CDR2 LQKENI. V dropped 3 bases and J dropped 3; count of bases not matched to a gene: 6. CDR3 length: 16 amino acids. CDR3 nucleotides: TGTGCCAGCTCACCCGGGACAGGGGGAGGATACACTGAAGCTTTCTTT. Translation: CASSPGTGGGYTEAFF.

The chain combines TRBV7-6 with TRBJ2-7; 9 positions match TRBD2. The CDR3 extends over 16 amino acids. Losses at the gene ends were 0 bases for V and 3 bases for J; bases not matched to a gene: 6. The germline gives CDR1 SGHVS, CDR2 FNYEAQ. The CDR3 DNA reads as TGTGCCAGCAGCTTAGCCCCGGGACTAGCTTACTACGAGCAGTACTTC. Its translation: CASSLAPGLAYYEQYF.

The chain joins TRBV11-2 to TRBJ2-6, with D possibly being TRBD1 (6 bases). This CDR3 is 15 amino acids long. CDR1 is SGHAT and CDR2 is FQNNGV in the germline V gene. Trimming stripped 6 bases from V and 0 bases from J, with 9 bases between. The CDR3 bases are TGTGCCAGCAGTAGAGGGGGCTCTGGGGCCAACGTCCTGACTTTC. Translation: CASSRGGSGANVLTF. Complete variable domain (other parts from reference TRBV11-2 and TRBJ2-6): EAGVAQSPRYKIIEKRQSVAFWCNPISGHATLYWYQQILGQGPKLLIQFQNNGVVDDSQLPKDRFSAERLKGVDSTLKIQPAKLEDSAVYLCASSRGGSGANVLTFGAGSRLTVL.

The V call is TRBV19, the J call TRBJ1-5; 9 nucleotides line up with TRBD1. V was pared by 6 bases and J by 7 bases, with 10 bases of the junction left unmatched. Germline CDR1 and CDR2: LNHDA and SQIVND (reference sequence). The CDR3 loop spans 15 amino acids. The CDR3 DNA is TGTGCCAGTAGAGCCGGACAGGGGATAGGACAGCCCCAGCATTTT. Amino acids: CASRAGQGIGQPQHF.

The chain recombines TRBV18 with TRBJ1-2, with D possibly being TRBD1 (5 bases). From germline, CDR1 is KGHSH and CDR2 LQKENI. Trimming took off 5 bases at V and 6 bases at J, with 16 bases between the two ends. The CDR3 covers 14 residues. The CDR3 nucleotides are TGTGCCAGCTCATCAACAGGAATACCCAATGGCTACACCTTC. Amino acids: CASSSTGIPNGYTF.

This chain connects TRBV7-3 to TRBJ1-1; 11 bases line up with TRBD1. This CDR3 region has 15 residues. The germline V gene encodes CDR1 SGHTA and CDR2 FQGTGA. Trimming removed 5 bases from V and 5 bases from J; junction bases left unmatched: 7. The CDR3 DNA is TGTGCCAGCAGCCGGGGACAGGGGGGTTCTACTGAAGCTTTCTTT. Residues: CASSRGQGGSTEAFF.

The CDR3 region is CAWSGLARAETQYF. CDR3 nucleotide sequence: TGTGCCTGGAGCGGACTAGCGAGAGCAGAGACCCAGTACTTC. The rearrangement uses TRBV30 and TRBJ2-5, with 9 bases matching TRBD2. CDR1 is GTSNPN and CDR2 is SVGIG in the germline V gene (reference sequence). Trimming took 3 bases from V and 4 from J; bases not matched to a gene: 6. This CDR3 is 14 amino acids long.

V gene TRBV3-1 (or the pseudogene TRBV3-2) combines with J gene TRBJ1-1; a weak D match, TRBD1 (5 bases). V lost 11 bases to trimming and J lost 9 bases, with 16 bases between them. CDR1 is LGHDT, CDR2 YNNKEL, per germline (reference sequence). The CDR3 length is 11 residues. CDR3 sequence: CAAGADRKAFF. CDR3 coding DNA: TGTGCCGCCGGGGCTGACAGAAAAGCTTTCTTT.

The chain uses TRBV7-2 and TRBJ1-4, with D tentatively TRBD1 (6 bases). The CDR3 extends over 14 amino acids. Trimming stripped 6 bases from V and 7 bases from J, with 15 bases between. Germline CDR1 reads SGHTA; CDR2 reads FQGNSA. CDR3 amino acids: CASSLTGDLEKLFF. CDR3 in DNA: TGTGCCAGCAGTTTGACAGGAGATCTTGAAAAACTGTTTTTT. Full variable domain (rest looked up from reference TRBV7-2 and TRBJ1-4): GAGVSQSPSNKVTEKGKDVELRCDPISGHTALYWYRQSLGQGLEFLIYFQGNSAPDKSGLPSDRFSAERTGGSVSTLTIQRTQQEDSAVYLCASSLTGDLEKLFFGSGTQLSVL.

The chain uses TRBV18 and TRBJ1-2; 7 bases are a match to TRBD1. Trimming cost V 4 bases and J 4 bases; bases outside gene matches: 3. In germline, CDR1 is KGHSH, CDR2 LQKENI. This CDR3 region has 13 residues. The CDR3, as DNA: TGTGCCAGCTCACTCCGGGACAGCTATGGCTACACCTTC. Translating it yields CASSLRDSYGYTF.

The CDR3 loop is CATSLDRGVETQYF. As DNA, the CDR3 is TGTGCCACCAGCCTTGACAGGGGCGTAGAGACCCAGTACTTC. This chain uses TRBV15 with TRBJ2-5; 8 bases align to TRBD1. Germline CDR1 is LNHNV and CDR2 is YYDKDF (reference sequence). J gave up 4 bases and V 5 bases, and 6 bases lay outside the gene matches. The CDR3 consists of 14 residues.

The chain joins TRBV10-3 to TRBJ2-7; the D is unclear. Germline V gene lookup returns CDR1 ENHRY and CDR2 SYGVKD. The V and J ends lost 4 bases and 2 bases respectively, with 9 bases between them. The CDR3 totals 13 residues. The CDR3 loop is CAISAPATYEQYF. In DNA form, the CDR3 reads TGTGCCATCAGTGCCCCTGCCACCTACGAGCAGTACTTC.

This chain joins TRBV9 and TRBJ2-4, with D maybe TRBD2 (5 bases). The CDR3 runs 16 residues. With 3 bases removed from V and 0 bases from J, the gap between germline ends came to 13 bases. Germline CDR1 and CDR2: SGDLS and YYNGEE. The CDR3 bases are TGTGCCAGCAGCGCTGGGCGGGTGGAAGCCAAAAACATTCAGTACTTC. This translates into CASSAGRVEAKNIQYF.

J is TRBJ2-3 and V is TRBV10-1; 9 bases align to TRBD2. This CDR3 is built from 15 residues. In germline, CDR1 is WNHNN, CDR2 SYGVQD (reference sequence). The ends lost 3 bases at V and 6 bases at J; junction bases unmatched: 7. CDR3: CASSDLRGGEDTQYF. The CDR3 DNA reads as TGCGCCAGCAGTGACCTCCGCGGGGGGGAGGATACGCAGTATTTT.

This chain connects TRBV6-6 to TRBJ2-1; 9 bases line up with TRBD1. V shed 4 bases and J 1 base; nucleotides not matched to a gene: 2. Germline lookup yields CDR1 MNHNY and CDR2 SVGAGI (reference sequence). The CDR3 has 15 residues. The CDR3 protein is CASSSGQGSYNEQFF. CDR3 nucleotide sequence: TGTGCCAGCAGTTCGGGACAGGGATCCTACAATGAGCAGTTCTTC.

The chain joins TRBV7-2 to TRBJ2-2; 11 nucleotides align to TRBD2. The germline V gene encodes CDR1 SGHTA and CDR2 FQGNSA. Trimming removed 2 bases from V and 5 bases from J; junction bases left unmatched: 10. The CDR3 is made up of 18 amino acids. The CDR3 coding sequence is TGTGCCAGCAGCTTAAGTAGCGGGAGGGCCCGAGTGACCGGGGAGCTGTTTTTT. This codes for CASSLSSGRARVTGELFF.

The genes are TRBV2 and TRBJ2-3; D call uncertain. Trimming cost V 6 bases and J 4 bases, with 8 bases left between them. This CDR3 is built from 12 residues. Per the germline V gene, CDR1 is SNHLY and CDR2 is FYNNEI. The CDR3 DNA follows: TGTGCCAGCAGGATAAGCGCAGATACGCAGTATTTT. It translates to CASRISADTQYF.

This chain uses TRBV5-5 with TRBJ2-3; 14 nucleotides agree with TRBD2. The CDR3 length is 16 residues. Germline CDR1 reads SGHKS; CDR2 reads YYEKEE (reference sequence). V lost 4 bases and J lost 4; bases outside the gene matches: 5. DNA of the CDR3: TGTGCCAGCAGCACGGGACTAGCGGGAGACTCAGATACGCAGTATTTT. Protein: CASSTGLAGDSDTQYF.

A single count supports this clone. This sequence joins TRBV19 and TRBJ1-1; no clear D gene. The V end was cut by 4 bases, the J end by 1 base, with 10 bases between. This CDR3 spans 14 amino acids. Per the germline V gene, CDR1 is LNHDA and CDR2 is SQIVND (reference sequence). CDR3 residues: CASSTPPGNTEAFF. CDR3 nucleotide sequence: TGTGCCAGTAGTACCCCCCCTGGGAACACTGAAGCTTTCTTT. Full variable domain (remainder filled in from reference TRBV19 and TRBJ1-1): DGGITQSPKYLFRKEGQNVTLSCEQNLNHDAMYWYRQDPGQGLRLIYYSQIVNDFQKGDIAEGYSVSREKKESFPLTVTSAQKNPTAFYLCASSTPPGNTEAFFGQGTRLTVV.

The rearrangement joins TRBV28 to TRBJ1-6, with D possibly TRBD1 on 6 matching bases. V lost 5 bases and J lost 4, with 15 bases in between. This CDR3 is built from 16 residues. Germline V lookup: CDR1 MDHEN, CDR2 SYDVKM. The CDR3 DNA sequence: TGTGCCAGCAGTGCCGAACAGGGAATTTATAATTCACCCCTCCACTTT. Translating gives CASSAEQGIYNSPLHF.

This chain uses TRBV6-5 with TRBJ1-5; TRBD1 might be the D (6 bases). Germline V CDR1 and CDR2: MNHEY, SVGAGI. The CDR3 has 14 residues. V lost 6 bases and J 4 bases, leaving 13 bases between the germline ends. Here the CDR3 reads CASSRDIENQPQHF. CDR3 bases: TGTGCCAGCAGCCGGGACATCGAAAATCAGCCCCAGCATTTT.

The chain combines TRBV11-2 with TRBJ2-2; D is unclear. The germline CDR1 and CDR2 sequences are SGHAT and FQNNGV. Trimming shortened V by 6 bases and J by 0 bases, and 11 bases separated the two germline ends. The CDR3 covers 15 residues. The CDR3 here is CASRHPFANTGELFF. The CDR3 DNA follows: TGTGCCAGCAGACACCCTTTCGCGAACACCGGGGAGCTGTTTTTT.

V is TRBV9 and J is TRBJ1-5, with D perhaps matching TRBD1 (5 bases). Germline loops: CDR1 SGDLS, CDR2 YYNGEE. V was trimmed by 7 bases and J by 4 bases, leaving 12 bases between them. This CDR3 comprises 13 residues. Written as DNA, the CDR3 is TGTGCCAGCGGGCGGGACCTAAATCAGCCCCAGCATTTT. Protein: CASGRDLNQPQHF.

The genes are TRBV5-1 and TRBJ2-3; possibly TRBD1 for D (6 bases). The CDR3 contains 15 residues. From germline, CDR1 is SGHRS and CDR2 YFSETQ. The ends were cut back, 0 bases at V and 4 bases at J, with 12 bases in the middle. CDR3 amino acids: CASSLDVRGADTQYF. The CDR3 DNA follows: TGCGCCAGCAGCTTGGACGTCAGGGGAGCAGATACGCAGTATTTT.